The rows below give T cell receptor beta chains drawn from one sample of a study of regulatory T cells in long-lasting Graves disease. TCRdb called the multiplex PCR reads again in MiXCR, with one record for every CDR3 protein. Of around 240,000 distinct CDR3 sequences in the sample, 15% to 20% were seen once. A further study also used this sample, focusing on T cells in Graves' hyperthyroidism and ophthalmopathy.

The sequenced sample was peripheral blood mononuclear cells (PBMCs), obtained at new diagnosis, from a patient treated with antithyroid drugs. All receptors come from a woman in her thirties with Graves disease. The CDR3 runs from the conserved cysteine through the conserved F or W. Each record gives: CDR3 length, clone size, J gene, D gene, V gene, CDR3 DNA, CDR3 protein. The D gene is left open where the match is weak. Size is omitted from some rows. Given values are once, few, many or a class for expanded clones.

cdr3_length: 16
clone_size: .
j_call: TRBJ2-5
d_call: .
v_call: TRBV28
cdr3_nt: TGTGCCAGCAGCTTCAACCGGTGGGGGGCCGAAGAGACCCAGTACTTC
cdr3_aa: CASSFNRWGAEETQYF

cdr3_length: 14
clone_size: many
j_call: TRBJ2-2
d_call: TRBD2
v_call: TRBV7-2
cdr3_nt: TGTGCCAGCAGCTTAACGGGGGGAACCGGGGAGCTGTTTTTT
cdr3_aa: CASSLTGGTGELFF

cdr3_length: 15
clone_size: .
j_call: TRBJ1-2
d_call: .
v_call: TRBV12-5
cdr3_nt: TGTGCTAGTGGGGGCCGGGACACTGCTAACTATGGCTACACCTTC
cdr3_aa: CASGGRDTANYGYTF

cdr3_length: 11
clone_size: .
j_call: TRBJ1-3
d_call: .
v_call: TRBV12-3/TRBV12-4
cdr3_nt: TGTGCCAGCACTGCTGGAAACACCATATATTTT
cdr3_aa: CASTAGNTIYF

cdr3_length: 12
clone_size: many
j_call: TRBJ2-5
d_call: .
v_call: TRBV11-1
cdr3_nt: TGTGCCAGCAGCATGCAGGGGGAGACCCAGTACTTC
cdr3_aa: CASSMQGETQYF

cdr3_length: 14
clone_size: few
j_call: TRBJ2-1
d_call: TRBD1
v_call: TRBV6-1
cdr3_nt: TGTGCCAGCAGCGGTCCCACAGGGGGAGGTGAGCAGTTCTTC
cdr3_aa: CASSGPTGGGEQFF

cdr3_length: 12
clone_size: many
j_call: TRBJ1-2
d_call: .
v_call: TRBV6-1
cdr3_nt: TGTGCCAGCAGCCCCGGCTGGTATGGCTACACCTTC
cdr3_aa: CASSPGWYGYTF

cdr3_length: 13
clone_size: many
j_call: TRBJ2-7
d_call: .
v_call: TRBV3-1
cdr3_nt: TGTGCCAGCAGCCAAGCCGAGGACCACGAGCAGTACTTC
cdr3_aa: CASSQAEDHEQYF

cdr3_length: 11
clone_size: many
j_call: TRBJ2-7
d_call: .
v_call: TRBV27
cdr3_nt: TGTGCCACCTCCTCGGGGTACGAGCAGTACTTC
cdr3_aa: CATSSGYEQYF

cdr3_length: 16
clone_size: .
j_call: TRBJ1-2
d_call: TRBD1
v_call: TRBV19
cdr3_nt: TGTGCCAGTAGTATTCAAACCGGGACAGGGAAGGAAGGCTACACCTTC
cdr3_aa: CASSIQTGTGKEGYTF